This section outlines one T cell receptor beta chain sequence together with its context. The antigen is unknown. Only one base separates this from a far larger clonotype, so it likely reflects a read error. Donors were Caucasian adults residing in Nashville, Tennessee, USA. About 32,000 T cell genomes (approximately 0.3 ug DNA) went into each PBMC replicate. Sequenced by immunoSEQ multiplex PCR; TCRdb stores in-frame clones only, minus some. This sample yields fewer than 500,000 clones, of which 60% to 80% are seen a single time; roughly an eighth belongs to the top ten. This record belongs to a study of shared clonotypes between healthy human individuals. The study, taken as a whole, reports: Sampling involved blood alone; tissue repertoires likely differ. The donor pool, a small one, limited the genetic and exposure-history diversity represented.

The receptor comes from a middle-aged woman in good health. Some clones in this sample may be carry-over from other donors' samples. The sample comprised PBMCs.

In DNA form, the CDR3 reads TGTACCAGCACCCCGACGGTTGAGCAGTTCTTC. Its protein product is CTSTPTVEQFF. The genes are TRBV2 and TRBJ2-1; no reliable D call. In germline, CDR1 is SNHLY, CDR2 FYNNEI. This CDR3 contains 11 residues.